This TCR beta chain was retrieved from a study of T cells in Graves' hyperthyroidism and ophthalmopathy. Background on the study: Peripheral blood was obtained at initial diagnosis, preceding any treatment. Overall study findings and caveats: Most thyroid clonotypes expanded above 0.001 appeared in blood too.

CDR1 is SGHTA, CDR2 FQGNSA, per germline. This CDR3 has 17 amino acids. V shed 5 bases, J shed 1 base, and the junction held 11 bases outside the gene matches. This clonotype was counted ten times or more. Its antigen is not known. TCR beta CDR3 regions were amplified from RNA transcripts. The HTBI set primed first-round TCR CDR3 RT-PCR. MiXCR was run by TCRdb on the multiplex PCR reads, yielding one entry per CDR3 protein. There are roughly 600,000 distinct CDR3 sequences in the sample; 13% to 15% occur only once, and around 13% lies in the top ten. Any patient presenting with uncontrolled infection, other autoimmune disease, pregnancy or lactation was left out.

The sequenced sample consisted of blood. This chain joins TRBV7-2 and TRBJ2-3; 8 bases fit TRBD1. The TCR comes from a woman aged 45-65 years with Graves' ophthalmopathy. The CDR3 reads CASSPLSGQGGTDTQYF. Written as DNA, the CDR3 is TGTGCCAGCAGCCCCCTAAGTGGACAGGGCGGCACAGATACGCAGTATTTT.